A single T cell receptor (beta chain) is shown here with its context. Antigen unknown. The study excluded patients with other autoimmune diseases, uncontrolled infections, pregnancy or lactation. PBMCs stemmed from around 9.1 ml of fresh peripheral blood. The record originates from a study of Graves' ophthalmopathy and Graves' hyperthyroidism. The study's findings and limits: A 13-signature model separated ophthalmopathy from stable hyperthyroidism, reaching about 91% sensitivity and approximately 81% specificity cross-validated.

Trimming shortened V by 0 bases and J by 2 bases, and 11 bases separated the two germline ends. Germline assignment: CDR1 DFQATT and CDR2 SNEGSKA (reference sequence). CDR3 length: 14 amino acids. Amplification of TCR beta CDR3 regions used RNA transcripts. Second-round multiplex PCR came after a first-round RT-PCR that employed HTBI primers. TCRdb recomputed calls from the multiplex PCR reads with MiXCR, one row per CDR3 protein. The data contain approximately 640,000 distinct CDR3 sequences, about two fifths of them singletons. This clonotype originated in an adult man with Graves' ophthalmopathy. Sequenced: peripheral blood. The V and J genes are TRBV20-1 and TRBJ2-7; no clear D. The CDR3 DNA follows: TGCAGTGCTAGAGAAGGGCAGAATCCCTACGAGCAGTACTTC. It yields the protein CSAREGQNPYEQYF.